This TCR beta chain emerged from a study of shared clonotypes between healthy human individuals. Overall study results and limits: Donor clonotype sharing was expected to depend on sequencing depth.

As to this clone: Its target is unknown.

Around 30,000 T cell genomes (around 200 ng DNA) went into each sorted-subset replicate. Clones were sequenced by immunoSEQ multiplex PCR, and TCRdb holds only the in-frame ones, with some missing. The sample lists some 2,000,000 clones, around 95% seen once, with less than 0.15% in the top ten. Germline V CDR1 and CDR2: SNHLY, FYNNEI. Trimming shortened V by 7 bases and J by 0 bases, and 12 bases separated the two germline ends. This CDR3 has 14 amino acids. The chain uses TRBV2 and TRBJ1-2; D possibly corresponds to TRBD1 (5 bases). The source material was naive CD4+ T cells sorted from blood. Subset noted: CD45RA+ positively selected. The receptor was derived from a man aged 18 to 30 in good health. In DNA form, the CDR3 reads TGTGCCAGCACTCTCGACAGCCCTAACTATGGCTACACCTTC. Translating gives CASTLDSPNYGYTF.